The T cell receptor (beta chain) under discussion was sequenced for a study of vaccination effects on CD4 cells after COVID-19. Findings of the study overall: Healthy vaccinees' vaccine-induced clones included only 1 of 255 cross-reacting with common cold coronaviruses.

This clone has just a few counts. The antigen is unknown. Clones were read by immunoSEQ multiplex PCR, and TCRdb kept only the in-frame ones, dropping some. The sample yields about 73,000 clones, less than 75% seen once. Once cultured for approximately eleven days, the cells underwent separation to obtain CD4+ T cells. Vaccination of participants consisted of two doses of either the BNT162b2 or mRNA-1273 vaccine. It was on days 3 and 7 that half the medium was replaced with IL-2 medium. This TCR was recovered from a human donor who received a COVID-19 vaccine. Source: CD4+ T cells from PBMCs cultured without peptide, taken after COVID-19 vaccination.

CDR3 nucleotide sequence: TGTGCCAGTAGCCGGACAGGGAGGGTTACCGGGGAGCTGTTTTTT. This sequence encodes CASSRTGRVTGELFF. The chain has TRBV19 and TRBJ2-2, with a weak D call TRBD1 (8 bases). This CDR3 spans 15 amino acids. Germline CDR1 LNHDA, CDR2 SQIVND (reference sequence). V dropped 6 bases and J dropped 5 bases, with 16 bases sitting between them.